The 16 T cell receptor beta chains given below trace back to one sample, sequenced in a study of cytomegalovirus exposure and HLA in healthy donors. The primer mix had 60 Vbeta and 13 Jbeta primers. Sequenced by immunoSEQ multiplex PCR; TCRdb stores in-frame clones only, minus some. The sample holds about 130,000 clones, approximately 79% seen once. The sample consisted of PBMCs. The receptors come from a man aged 40-49 years in good health and CMV-seropositive.

The chain uses TRBV5-5 and TRBJ1-5; D may be TRBD1 (5 bases). Trimming took off 2 bases at V and 5 bases at J, with 11 bases between the two ends. Germline V CDR1 and CDR2: SGHKS, YYEKEE (reference sequence). The CDR3 contains 14 residues. The CDR3: CASSFGGGDQPQHF. DNA for the CDR3: TGTGCCAGCAGCTTTGGGGGGGGAGATCAGCCCCAGCATTTT. Full variable domain (remainder filled in from reference TRBV5-5 and TRBJ1-5): DAGVTQSPTHLIKTRGQQVTLRCSPISGHKSVSWYQQVLGQGPQFIFQYYEKEERGRGNFPDRFSARQFPNYSSELNVNALLLGDSALYLCASSFGGGDQPQHFGDGTRLSIL.

The rearrangement joins TRBV28 to TRBJ1-1; TRBD1 agrees at 9 bases. The CDR3 consists of 14 residues. The germline gives CDR1 MDHEN, CDR2 SYDVKM. The J segment lost 5 bases and the V segment lost 6 bases, leaving 7 bases of the junction unmatched. In nucleotides, the CDR3 is TGTGCCAGCAGATCAGGACAGGGGTGGACTGAAGCTTTCTTT. Translation: CASRSGQGWTEAFF. Based on the CDR3 plus reference TRBV28 and TRBJ1-1, the full variable domain is DVKVTQSSRYLVKRTGEKVFLECVQDMDHENMFWYRQDPGLGLRLIYFSYDVKMKEKGDIPEGYSVSREKKERFSLILESASTNQTSMYLCASRSGQGWTEAFFGQGTRLTVV.

This rearrangement joins TRBV6-1 to TRBJ1-2; 7 bases line up with TRBD1. This CDR3 region has 17 residues. Looked up from germline, CDR1 is MNHNS and CDR2 is SASEGT. V gave up 2 bases and J gave up 4 bases; unmatched junction bases: 13. In DNA, the CDR3 is TGTGCCAGCAGTGAAACGCGAGGCACAGGGGCTTTCTATGGCTACACCTTC. Amino acids: CASSETRGTGAFYGYTF.

The chain carries TRBV11-1 and TRBJ2-3; the D gene is possibly TRBD2 (5 bases). CDR3 length equals 14 residues. V dropped 6 bases and J dropped 4 bases, with 14 bases sitting between them. The germline gives CDR1 SGHAT, CDR2 FQDESV (reference sequence). CDR3 sequence: CASSHTRRADTQYF. The CDR3 DNA reads TGTGCCAGCAGTCATACCCGGCGGGCAGATACGCAGTATTTT.

The rearrangement joins TRBV28 to TRBJ2-2, with D uncertain. The length of the CDR3 is 14 residues. Trimming removed 5 bases at V and 3 bases at J, with 10 bases between. From germline, CDR1 is MDHEN and CDR2 SYDVKM. The CDR3: CASSRAKYTGELFF. CDR3 in DNA: TGTGCCAGCAGTCGCGCAAAATACACCGGGGAGCTGTTTTTT.

The rearrangement uses TRBV14 and TRBJ2-3, with D possibly TRBD2 on 6 matching bases. The CDR3 covers 16 residues. V lost 2 bases to trimming and J lost 6 bases, with 18 bases between them. Germline-derived CDR1 and CDR2 are SGHDN and FVKESK. In DNA form, the CDR3 reads TGTGCCAGCAGCCAACAGGGCGGGAATCACAGGGATACGCAGTATTTT. It encodes CASSQQGGNHRDTQYF. Complete variable domain (other parts from reference TRBV14 and TRBJ2-3): EAGVTQFPSHSVIEKGQTVTLRCDPISGHDNLYWYRRVMGKEIKFLLHFVKESKQDESGMPNNRFLAERTGGTYSTLKVQPAELEDSGVYFCASSQQGGNHRDTQYFGPGTRLTVL.

The chain couples TRBV27 to TRBJ2-5, with 8 bases fitting TRBD2. V was clipped by 3 bases and J by 12 bases; unmatched bases: 12. CDR1 is MNHEY and CDR2 is SMNVEV in the germline V gene (reference sequence). The CDR3 spans 14 residues. The CDR3 DNA is TGTGCCAGCAGTTTTAGCGGGAATGGCCTGAGCAAGTACTTC. Residues: CASSFSGNGLSKYF.

The chain employs TRBV10-3 and TRBJ2-7, with D unclear. Germline assignment: CDR1 ENHRY and CDR2 SYGVKD. CDR3 length equals 12 residues. V was cut by 5 bases and J by 3 bases, with 8 bases left in between. The CDR3 bases are TGTGCCATCAGTTTCAACAGCTACGAGCAGTACTTC. Protein sequence: CAISFNSYEQYF.

This clone has a single count. In the same sample, other DNA sequences code for this CDR3. The rearrangement uses TRBV5-1 and TRBJ1-2; D is perhaps TRBD1 (6 bases). The length of the CDR3 is 13 residues. V lost 4 bases and J 7 bases, leaving 14 bases between the germline ends. Per the germline V gene, CDR1 is SGHRS and CDR2 is YFSETQ. The CDR3 loop is CASSPGQGGGYTF. CDR3 sequence (DNA): TGCGCCAGCAGCCCCGGACAAGGGGGTGGCTACACCTTC. Combining the CDR3 with reference TRBV5-1 and TRBJ1-2 gives the whole variable domain KAGVTQTPRYLIKTRGQQVTLSCSPISGHRSVSWYQQTPGQGLQFLFEYFSETQRNKGNFPGRFSGRQFSNSRSEMNVSTLELGDSALYLCASSPGQGGGYTFGSGTRLTVV.

The rearrangement joins TRBV5-4 to TRBJ1-2; the match to TRBD1 covers 8 bases. The J segment lost 8 bases and the V segment lost 10 bases, leaving 16 bases of the junction unmatched. Looked up from germline, CDR1 is SGHNT and CDR2 is YYREEE (reference sequence). CDR3 length equals 14 residues. DNA of the CDR3: TGTGCCGTCACCGTCCGGGACAGGTTCGACGGCTACACCTTC. It encodes CAVTVRDRFDGYTF.

CDR3 amino acids: CASSLQRDTPWTF. The CDR3 nucleotides read TGTGCCAGCAGCCTACAGAGGGACACGCCATGGACCTTC. The chain joins TRBV7-9 to TRBJ1-2; maybe TRBD1 (6 bases). The germline gives CDR1 SEHNR, CDR2 FQNEAQ (reference sequence). Trimming stripped 5 bases from V and 14 bases from J, with 21 bases between. This CDR3 is built from 13 residues.

This clone was detected once. The genes are TRBV2 and TRBJ1-3, with TRBD1 as a possible D gene (5 bases). The CDR3 contains 17 residues. The V and J ends lost 2 bases and 0 bases respectively, with 14 bases between them. CDR1 and CDR2 from the germline V gene are SNHLY and FYNNEI. The CDR3 DNA sequence: TGTGCCAGCAGTGAACAGGGCTCACACCGCTCTGGAAACACCATATATTTT. It translates to CASSEQGSHRSGNTIYF. Based on the CDR3 plus reference TRBV2 and TRBJ1-3, the full variable domain is EPEVTQTPSHQVTQMGQEVILRCVPISNHLYFYWYRQILGQKVEFLVSFYNNEISEKSEIFDDQFSVERPDGSNFTLKIRSTKLEDSAMYFCASSEQGSHRSGNTIYFGEGSWLTVV.

Of note for this clone: The identical CDR3 is also encoded by other nucleotide sequences in the sample. The chain carries TRBV18 and TRBJ2-7, with 7 bases fitting TRBD2. The CDR3 has 12 amino acids. V shed 3 bases, J shed 6 bases, and the junction held 2 bases outside the gene matches. Germline V CDR1 and CDR2: KGHSH, LQKENI. The CDR3: CASSPGGAEQYF. The CDR3 region has the DNA TGTGCCAGCTCACCGGGAGGGGCCGAGCAGTACTTC.

This clone was observed a handful of times. The rearrangement links TRBV7-8 to TRBJ1-1; D is possibly TRBD1 (6 bases). The V end lost 5 bases, the J end lost 3 bases, and 19 bases lay between the germline ends. This CDR3 is built from 16 residues. Germline lookup yields CDR1 SGHVS and CDR2 FQNEAQ. The CDR3 DNA reads TGTGCCAGCAGCCCTCCCAGGGGCCCCGGGTACACTGAAGCTTTCTTT. Residues: CASSPPRGPGYTEAFF.

The V call is TRBV7-6, the J call TRBJ2-1, with D maybe TRBD2 (6 bases). Germline V gives CDR1 SGHVS, CDR2 FNYEAQ. The V end lost 0 bases, the J end lost 5 bases, and 11 bases lay between the germline ends. The CDR3 loop spans 15 amino acids. CDR3 coding DNA: TGTGCCAGCAGCTTAGCGGGAGGTCCGAACAATGAGCAGTTCTTC. This translates into CASSLAGGPNNEQFF.

The CDR3 sequence is CASSSSGRITDTQYF. DNA for the CDR3: TGCGCCAGCAGCTCGAGCGGGAGAATCACAGATACGCAGTATTTT. The V and J genes are TRBV5-1 and TRBJ2-3, with 8 bases fitting TRBD2. The CDR3 loop spans 15 amino acids. Germline CDR1 is SGHRS and CDR2 is YFSETQ. The V and J ends lost 3 bases and 2 bases, in that order; junction bases with no gene match: 5.